This T cell receptor (beta chain) was found in a study of cytomegalovirus exposure and HLA in healthy donors. The study, taken as a whole, reports: The investigators catalogued 160 or so TCR beta chains as cytomegalovirus-associated.

Sequencing was performed with immunoSEQ multiplex PCR; in TCRdb, only in-frame clones are kept and a portion is missing. The data show around 200,000 clones, just over 85% seen once. Comment on this clone: What it recognizes is unknown.

Looked up from germline, CDR1 is SGHTA and CDR2 is FQGNSA. This CDR3 comprises 15 residues. Trimming removed 5 bases from V and 12 bases from J; junction bases left unmatched: 10. Separation from the roughly 670-subject first cohort characterized the approximately 120-subject validation cohort, to which the donors belonged. The sample consisted of PBMCs. The chain couples TRBV7-2 to TRBJ2-1; 13 bases are a match to TRBD2. The origin of this receptor is a woman aged 18-29 years in good health and CMV-seronegative. The CDR3 region is CASSTGLAGVWWQFF. The DNA for the CDR3 is TGTGCCAGCAGCACCGGACTAGCGGGAGTTTGGTGGCAGTTCTTC.